What follows are 11 T cell receptor beta chains derived from one specimen sequenced in a study of cytotoxic CD8 clonotypes in ibrutinib-treated CLL. Profiling relied on immunoSEQ multiplex PCR, and the TCRdb table lists in-frame clones only, not all of them. Of roughly 200,000 clones listed, around three quarters are singletons. Sequencing used PBMCs, obtained after 24 months of ibrutinib treatment. These TCRs come from a human donor with chronic lymphocytic leukemia.

The CDR3 DNA reads as TGCAGTGCTTGGGCCGAAAAACTGTTTTTT. Translating gives CSAWAEKLFF. This rearrangement joins TRBV20-1 to TRBJ1-4, with D unclear. The germline V gene encodes CDR1 DFQATT and CDR2 SNEGSKA (reference sequence). This CDR3 region has 10 residues. V gave up 5 bases and J gave up 8 bases, with 6 bases separating them.

The genes are TRBV28 and TRBJ2-5; the match to TRBD1 covers 7 bases. CDR3 length: 16 residues. The germline gives CDR1 MDHEN, CDR2 SYDVKM. V trimming: 4 bases; J trimming: 5 bases; junction bases outside the gene matches: 13. In nucleotides, the CDR3 is TGTGCCAGCAGTTCTACCATCAGGACAGGCGGCGAGACCCAGTACTTC. The encoded protein is CASSSTIRTGGETQYF. The variable domain in full, with the rest retrieved from reference TRBV28 and TRBJ2-5, is DVKVTQSSRYLVKRTGEKVFLECVQDMDHENMFWYRQDPGLGLRLIYFSYDVKMKEKGDIPEGYSVSREKKERFSLILESASTNQTSMYLCASSSTIRTGGETQYFGPGTRLLVL.

This clone appeared a few times. The rearrangement links TRBV5-1 to TRBJ2-7; D is unresolved. The CDR3 has 13 amino acids. Germline V gene data show CDR1 as SGHRS and CDR2 as YFSETQ. Trimming stripped 2 bases from V and 0 bases from J, with 6 bases between. CDR3 DNA: TGCGCCAGCAGCTTTGGCCGCTCCTACGAGCAGTACTTC. It translates to CASSFGRSYEQYF.

The V call is TRBV5-1, the J call TRBJ1-2; D is possibly TRBD1 (6 bases). The CDR3 runs 14 residues. The germline gives CDR1 SGHRS, CDR2 YFSETQ. Trimming removed 5 bases at V and 1 base at J, with 12 bases between. In DNA form, the CDR3 reads TGCGCCAGCAGAGGGGGGCTCGTTAACTATGGCTACACCTTC. This gives the protein CASRGGLVNYGYTF.

Many counts were recorded for this clone. The V gene is TRBV14, the J gene TRBJ1-1, with a tentative D call TRBD1 (5 bases). V was clipped by 1 base and J by 9 bases, with 18 bases between them. The CDR3 is 15 residues long. Germline V gene lookup returns CDR1 SGHDN and CDR2 FVKESK. CDR3 DNA sequence: TGTGCCAGCAGCCAAGGATTGCGGGACGCTCGACAAGCTTTCTTT. Encoded protein: CASSQGLRDARQAFF.

The chain combines TRBV28 with TRBJ2-5; D is uncertain. V lost 4 bases to trimming and J lost 2 bases, with 5 bases between them. This CDR3 spans 12 amino acids. Germline-derived CDR1 and CDR2 are MDHEN and SYDVKM. The CDR3 nucleotides read TGTGCCAGCAGTTCCACACAAGAGACCCAGTACTTC. It specifies CASSSTQETQYF. The full variable domain, with the rest looked up from reference TRBV28 and TRBJ2-5, is DVKVTQSSRYLVKRTGEKVFLECVQDMDHENMFWYRQDPGLGLRLIYFSYDVKMKEKGDIPEGYSVSREKKERFSLILESASTNQTSMYLCASSSTQETQYFGPGTRLLVL.

The rearrangement uses TRBV27 and TRBJ2-3; TRBD2 matches 8 bases. CDR1 is MNHEY, CDR2 SMNVEV, per germline (reference sequence). V dropped 7 bases and J dropped 5; count of bases not matched to a gene: 17. This CDR3 spans 17 amino acids. CDR3 coding DNA: TGTGCCAGCATCCCCCTAGCGGGCGGTCGGGTTGGAGATACGCAGTATTTT. Its protein product is CASIPLAGGRVGDTQYF.

The rearrangement links TRBV7-8 to TRBJ1-2, with no clear D. V dropped 1 base and J dropped 5 bases, with 8 bases sitting between them. The CDR3 contains 13 residues. Germline CDR1 and CDR2: SGHVS and FQNEAQ. The CDR3: CASSLEQTYGYTF. The CDR3 nucleotides read TGTGCCAGCAGCTTAGAGCAGACTTATGGCTACACCTTC.

This clone appeared a single time. The chain carries TRBV11-2 and TRBJ2-7, with 10 bases identical to TRBD2. V dropped 4 bases and J dropped 5; count of bases not matched to a gene: 8. The germline CDR1 and CDR2 sequences are SGHAT and FQNNGV. CDR3 length equals 15 residues. This CDR3 is CASSSTGLAVHEQYF. The DNA of the CDR3 is TGTGCCAGCAGCTCCACCGGACTAGCGGTCCACGAGCAGTACTTC.

The chain recombines TRBV30 with TRBJ2-7; D perhaps matches TRBD2 (5 bases). The V end lost 2 bases, the J end lost 1 base, and 9 bases lay between the germline ends. The CDR3 totals 13 residues. CDR1 and CDR2 (germline): GTSNPN, SVGIG (reference sequence). The CDR3: CAWSPAASYEQYF. CDR3 in DNA: TGTGCCTGGAGTCCAGCGGCTTCCTACGAGCAGTACTTC.

The chain carries TRBV18 and TRBJ1-5; D unresolved. Trimming took off 4 bases at V and 3 bases at J, with 10 bases between the two ends. This CDR3 is built from 14 residues. CDR1 is KGHSH and CDR2 is LQKENI in the germline V gene. DNA of the CDR3: TGTGCCAGCTCACGAGATTCTGACAATCAGCCCCAGCATTTT. Protein: CASSRDSDNQPQHF.